The TCR beta chain described here comes from a study of regulatory T cells in long-lasting Graves disease (TCRdb year 2021). For the study in its entirety: Antithyroid drugs had been taken for less than 3 months by newly diagnosed Graves' disease patients. Peripheral blood TCR sequencing and RNA sequencing compared persistent Graves' disease patients with newly diagnosed Graves' disease patients. The study was conducted in China and was registered as a clinical trial. A total of roughly 33 samples were covered by TCR sequencing, comprising approximately 13 persistent and about 20 newly diagnosed Graves' disease patients. Results and caveats for the whole study, not just this receptor: The small sample size was acknowledged by the authors as a limitation that may reduce accuracy. TRBV28, TRBJ1-2 and TRBJ2-5 were preferentially used in persistent disease, while TRBV20-1 and TRBJ2-1 were favored in newly diagnosed disease. Only the TCR beta chain was sequenced and analyzed. Because the primary lesion, thyroid tissue, could not be accessed, the study looked at peripheral blood alone. More public clonotypes were shared among persistent patients (around 3,000) than among newly diagnosed patients (approximately 930). Compared with newly diagnosed patients, persistent Graves' disease patients had lower TCR Shannon entropy and fewer highly expanded clones, which suggests clonal expansion.

V ends up 4 bases short and J 4 bases short, with an unmatched junction base count of 13. In the germline V gene (reference sequence), CDR1 corresponds to SEHNR and CDR2 to FQNEAQ. The CDR3 has 17 amino acids, counting the end cysteine and phenylalanine. Of the read, only the CDR3 DNA is kept; its 51 bases are in frame from base 1. The label giving this sample's time point can be read as: newly diagnosed GD, antithyroid drugs for less than 3 months. For both TCR sequencing and RNA sequencing, RNA was extracted from PBMCs using TRIzol. Graves' disease was diagnosed according to American Thyroid Association guidelines. Recruitment of patients was carried out at an endocrinology department in Xi'an, China. Each patient gave about 8.1 milliliters of peripheral blood, collected in an EDTA anticoagulant tube. Ficoll Paque Plus density gradient separation was used to isolate PBMCs, and no additional T cell sorting was done. An Agilent 2100 Bioanalyzer and agarose gel were used to assess RNA quality, and a NanoDrop 2000 was used to measure RNA concentration.

Concerning this clonotype: It lacks a known antigen. Within one base of it there is no much larger clone, and no base qualities were kept.

Library prep was done by multiplex PCR. Instrument on record: Illumina HiSeq 4000. iRepertoire HTBI primers and Arm-PCR amplification of CDR3 regions were used to construct TCR beta libraries. Before sequencing, the PCR products underwent gel purification. The study's processing was this. A total of roughly 67 TRBV and some 15 TRBJ segments were identified across samples and were used for gene usage analysis of CDR3 amino acid clonotypes. COPE and FqMerger were used to merge the filtered high-quality paired reads into contigs. BLAST was used to align contigs to the IMGT TRBV, TRBD and TRBJ reference genes, and CDR3 was defined following IMGT. Any clonotype with a frequency above 0.1% was counted as a highly expanded clone. Repertoire diversity was measured by Shannon entropy, and V-J evenness by the Gini coefficient. A clonotype was considered public if more than one individual shared it. The public sequencing data were trimmed at Q25 with fastp and processed into clonotypes with MiXCR by TCRdb, which kept only in-frame beta chains. Duplicate CDR3 protein sequences are folded into a single record with the most common DNA and genes. The V and J calls here are based on TCRdb, not the publication. The sample table contains around 500,000 distinct CDR3 sequences; only one count was recorded for roughly a sixth of them. 25% of the sample goes to the ten largest clones.

This sample also belongs to another study, concerning T cells in Graves' hyperthyroidism and ophthalmopathy. Drawing on the second study: A patient counted as having stable Graves' hyperthyroidism if no progression to ophthalmopathy occurred over 18 months of follow-up. Hyperthyroidism patients were aged 18 to 65 years and newly diagnosed, with disease duration of less than 2 months. Patients with uncontrolled infections, other autoimmune diseases, pregnancy or lactation were excluded. Diagnoses were based on clinical symptoms, serum thyroxine and TRAb, thyroid ultrasound and orbital computed tomography. The first round of RT-PCR for the TCR CDR3 was performed with the HTBI primer set and the Qiagen OneStep RT-PCR kit. Most expanded thyroid clonotypes (frequency above 0.001) were also detected in blood, a finding suggesting that blood repertoires may reflect thyroid immune responses. A model built on a 13 V-J signature distinguished ophthalmopathy from stable hyperthyroidism, reaching roughly 88% sensitivity and 81% to 83% specificity in cross-validation and 80%/75% in testing. In validation, the model predicted progression to ophthalmopathy a median of around 6.5 months before onset, with over 55% sensitivity and about 72% specificity. To identify TCR V-J signatures that set the groups apart, the researchers used a discovery cohort of approximately 98 patients, made up of 40 to 45 with Graves' ophthalmopathy and some 55 with stable Graves' hyperthyroidism. Prospective prediction of ophthalmopathy was tested in an independent validation cohort consisting of 18 to 20 hyperthyroidism patients and around 16 patients who later progressed to ophthalmopathy. The 100 discovery patients were randomly divided into training and test sets at a 7:3 ratio. In addition, the study compared T-cell repertoires in thyroid tissue and in blood from five to seven Graves' hyperthyroidism patients. Following sampling, methimazole starting at 30 mg daily was given to hyperthyroidism patients, and high-dose intravenous methylprednisolone was given to ophthalmopathy patients. Libraries were constructed in a second round of multiplex PCR, after which size selection and purification were performed. Libraries were sequenced paired-end with 100 bp reads on an Illumina HiSeq2000. SOAPnuke was used to process the raw data, removing reads that contained adapters or uncalled bases, had a mean Phred below 15, or lacked an exact match to the constant primer or identifier. High-quality paired reads were merged with COPE v1.2.5, and unique nucleotide sequences were defined as clonotypes. MiTCR v1.1 was used to align the clonotypes against IMGT TRBV, TRBD and TRBJ reference segments. The analysis was restricted to V-J combinations with a frequency above 0.0001, which together covered approximately 99% of the repertoires. A TCS score was defined as the ratio between F50 (clonal expansion) and ExV (chaos), using BLOSUM62-based TCRdist between CDR3 peptides within each V-J. Welch's t-statistics and random forest reduced just over 500 V-J features to roughly 13, which were used in a naive Bayes classifier (R e1071). No statistical method was used to fix the sample size in advance, and group allocation was not hidden from the investigators. TCR Vbeta CDR3 sequencing of 135 peripheral blood samples (around 45 ophthalmopathy, over 70 hyperthyroidism and some 17 progressor patients) is reported in the paper.

This chain joins TRBV7-9 to TRBJ2-3; TRBD2 lines up with 8 middle nucleotides. The sequence was obtained from a woman aged 40-65 years with Graves disease. Donor details come from another sample of the same person, matched by shared clones. Sequencing used peripheral blood mononuclear cells (PBMCs), obtained at new diagnosis, from a patient treated with antithyroid drugs. The base sequence is TGTGCCAGCAGCTCACCTAACCGGGGGGGCGGCCCAGATACGCAGTATTTT. This yields the protein CASSSPNRGGGPDTQYF.